Listed here are 3 T cell receptor beta chains from one sample, sequenced in a study of neurological immune-mediated disorders. Each CDR3 protein is one row after TCRdb ran MiXCR on the 5' RACE reads. The sample holds about 50,000 distinct CDR3 sequences, around 10% seen once. Material for sequencing was PBMCs. The receptors derive from a man aged 65 to 85 with HTLV-1-associated myelopathy (HAM/TSP).

Only a few counts were recorded for this clonotype. This sequence joins TRBV20-1 and TRBJ1-1; 8 bases fit TRBD1. CDR1 and CDR2 from the germline V gene are DFQATT and SNEGSKA (reference sequence). The J segment lost 3 bases and the V segment lost 0 bases, leaving 9 bases of the junction unmatched. CDR3 length equals 16 residues. CDR3 sequence reads: CSARDLGRGLYTEAFF. DNA of the CDR3: TGCAGTGCTAGAGATCTTGGCAGGGGGCTGTACACTGAAGCTTTCTTT.

The table lists this clonotype with many counts. V is TRBV20-1 and J is TRBJ1-5; D gene ambiguous. The CDR3 length is 17 residues. Trimming left V 0 bases short and J 0 bases short, with 15 bases between. From germline, CDR1 is DFQATT and CDR2 SNEGSKA (reference sequence). CDR3 amino acids: CSARDLFGRNSNQPQHF. CDR3 nucleotides: TGCAGTGCTAGAGATCTCTTTGGACGGAATAGCAATCAGCCCCAGCATTTT.

The sample holds many counts of this clonotype. The CDR3, as DNA: TGTGCCAGCAGCTTAGGGCCGGGGGGGAGTGAGACCCAGTACTTC. Protein sequence: CASSLGPGGSETQYF. The V and J genes are TRBV7-2 and TRBJ2-5, with 8 positions matching TRBD2. Trimming took 1 base from V and 5 from J; bases not matched to a gene: 6. This CDR3 has 15 amino acids. Germline V lookup: CDR1 SGHTA, CDR2 FQGNSA. The whole variable domain, remainder taken from reference TRBV7-2 and TRBJ2-5, is GAGVSQSPSNKVTEKGKDVELRCDPISGHTALYWYRQSLGQGLEFLIYFQGNSAPDKSGLPSDRFSAERTGGSVSTLTIQRTQQEDSAVYLCASSLGPGGSETQYFGPGTRLLVL.